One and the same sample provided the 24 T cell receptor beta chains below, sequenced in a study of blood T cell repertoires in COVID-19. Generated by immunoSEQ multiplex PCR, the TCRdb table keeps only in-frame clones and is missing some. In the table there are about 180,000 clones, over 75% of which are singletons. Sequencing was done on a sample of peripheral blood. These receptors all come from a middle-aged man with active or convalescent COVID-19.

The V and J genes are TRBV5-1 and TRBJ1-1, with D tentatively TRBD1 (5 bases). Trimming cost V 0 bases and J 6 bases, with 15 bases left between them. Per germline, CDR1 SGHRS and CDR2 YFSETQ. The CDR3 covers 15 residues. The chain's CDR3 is CASSLDATVVAEAFF. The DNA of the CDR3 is TGCGCCAGCAGCTTGGATGCGACAGTAGTGGCTGAAGCTTTCTTT.

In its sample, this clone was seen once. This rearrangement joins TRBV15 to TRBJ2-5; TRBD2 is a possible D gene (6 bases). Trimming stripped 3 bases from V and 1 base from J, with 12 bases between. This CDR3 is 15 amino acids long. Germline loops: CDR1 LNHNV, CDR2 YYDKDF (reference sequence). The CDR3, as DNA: TGTGCCACCAGCAGCAGACTAGATACCCAAGAGACCCAGTACTTC. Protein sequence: CATSSRLDTQETQYF.

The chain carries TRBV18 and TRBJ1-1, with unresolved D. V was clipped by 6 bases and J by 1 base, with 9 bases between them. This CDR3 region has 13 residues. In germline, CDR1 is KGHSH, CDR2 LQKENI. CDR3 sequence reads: CASSQAQNTEAFF. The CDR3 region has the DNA TGTGCCAGCTCGCAGGCCCAGAACACTGAAGCTTTCTTT.

DNA of the CDR3: TGTGCCAGCAGCTTTACGGGGAGCTCCTACAATGAGCAGTTCTTC. It is translated as CASSFTGSSYNEQFF. V is TRBV5-5 and J is TRBJ2-1; D is perhaps TRBD2 (5 bases). CDR1 and CDR2 (germline): SGHKS, YYEKEE (reference sequence). V was cut by 2 bases and J by 0 bases, with 9 bases left in between. This CDR3 has 15 amino acids.

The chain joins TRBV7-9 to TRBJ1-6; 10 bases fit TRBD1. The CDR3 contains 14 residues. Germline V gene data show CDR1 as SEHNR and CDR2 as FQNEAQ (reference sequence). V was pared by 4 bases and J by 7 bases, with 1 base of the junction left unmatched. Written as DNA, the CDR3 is TGTGCCAGCAGCTCGGGACAGGGGAATTCACCCCTCCACTTT. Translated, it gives CASSSGQGNSPLHF.

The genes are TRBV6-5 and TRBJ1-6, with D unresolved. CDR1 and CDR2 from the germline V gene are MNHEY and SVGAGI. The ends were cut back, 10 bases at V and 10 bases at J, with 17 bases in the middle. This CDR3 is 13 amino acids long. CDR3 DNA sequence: TGTGCCACTCACCGCGGGGTGGGCTCACCCCTCCACTTT. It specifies CATHRGVGSPLHF.

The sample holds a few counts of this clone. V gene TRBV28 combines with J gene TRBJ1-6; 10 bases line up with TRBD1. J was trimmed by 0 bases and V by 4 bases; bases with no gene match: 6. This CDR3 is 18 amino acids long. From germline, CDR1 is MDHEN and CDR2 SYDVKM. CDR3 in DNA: TGTGCCAGCAGTTGGGGACAGGGGAGGATCTCCTATAATTCACCCCTCCACTTT. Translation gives CASSWGQGRISYNSPLHF.

CDR3 sequence (DNA): TGTGCCAGCAGCTCCACAGGGGTTCCTGGCTACACCTTC. It is translated as CASSSTGVPGYTF. The V call is TRBV5-4, the J call TRBJ1-2, with 7 bases that match TRBD1. Trimming at V came to 3 bases and at J to 7 bases, leaving 6 bases not matched to a gene. The germline V gene encodes CDR1 SGHNT and CDR2 YYREEE (reference sequence). CDR3 size: 13 residues.

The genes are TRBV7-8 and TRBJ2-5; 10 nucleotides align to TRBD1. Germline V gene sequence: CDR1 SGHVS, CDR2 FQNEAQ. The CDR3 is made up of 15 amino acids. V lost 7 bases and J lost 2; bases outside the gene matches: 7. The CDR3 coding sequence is TGTGCCAGCACAAGGGACAGGGGAAAACAAGAGACCCAGTACTTC. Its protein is CASTRDRGKQETQYF.

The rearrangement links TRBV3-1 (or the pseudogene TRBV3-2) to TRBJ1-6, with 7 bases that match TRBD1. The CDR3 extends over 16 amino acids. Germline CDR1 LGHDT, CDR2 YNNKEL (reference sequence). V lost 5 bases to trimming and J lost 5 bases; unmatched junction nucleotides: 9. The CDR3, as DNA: TGTGCCAGCAGCTCTCGACAGGGCCTGAATAATTCACCCCTCCACTTT. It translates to CASSSRQGLNNSPLHF.

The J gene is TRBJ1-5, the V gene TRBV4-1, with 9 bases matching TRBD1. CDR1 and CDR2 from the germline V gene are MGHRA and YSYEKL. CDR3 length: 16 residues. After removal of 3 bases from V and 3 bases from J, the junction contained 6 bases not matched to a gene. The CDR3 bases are TGCGCCAGCAGCCAGGACAGGGGATCCGCCAATCAGCCCCAGCATTTT. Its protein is CASSQDRGSANQPQHF.

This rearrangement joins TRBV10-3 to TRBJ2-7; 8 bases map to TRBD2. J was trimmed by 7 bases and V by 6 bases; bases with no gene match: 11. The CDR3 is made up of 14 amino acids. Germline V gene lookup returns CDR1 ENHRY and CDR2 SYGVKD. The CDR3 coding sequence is TGTGCCATCAGGGCGGCGGGGGGTCCGGGAGAGCAGTACTTC. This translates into CAIRAAGGPGEQYF.

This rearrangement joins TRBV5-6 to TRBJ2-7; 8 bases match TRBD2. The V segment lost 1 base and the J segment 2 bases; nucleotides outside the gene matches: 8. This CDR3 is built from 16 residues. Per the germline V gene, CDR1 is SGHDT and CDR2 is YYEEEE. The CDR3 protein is CASSLWSGGLTYEQYF. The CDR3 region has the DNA TGTGCCAGCAGCTTGTGGAGCGGGGGCCTAACCTACGAGCAGTACTTC. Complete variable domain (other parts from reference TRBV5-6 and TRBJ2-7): DAGVTQSPTHLIKTRGQQVTLRCSPKSGHDTVSWYQQALGQGPQFIFQYYEEEERQRGNFPDRFSGHQFPNYSSELNVNALLLGDSALYLCASSLWSGGLTYEQYFGPGTRLTVT.

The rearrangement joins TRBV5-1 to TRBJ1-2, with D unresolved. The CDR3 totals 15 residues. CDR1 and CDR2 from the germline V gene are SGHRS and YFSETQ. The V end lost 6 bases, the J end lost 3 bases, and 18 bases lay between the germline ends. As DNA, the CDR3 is TGCGCCAGCACCTCCCGGATAGGGAGGGACTATGGCTACACCTTC. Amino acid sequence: CASTSRIGRDYGYTF.

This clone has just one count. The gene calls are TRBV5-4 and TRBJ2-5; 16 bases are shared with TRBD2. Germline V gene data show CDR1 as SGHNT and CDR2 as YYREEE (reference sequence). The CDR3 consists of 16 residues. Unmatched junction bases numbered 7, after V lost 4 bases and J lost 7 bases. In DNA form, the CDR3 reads TGTGCCAGCAGCATCGGGACTAGCGGGGGGGCTGGGACCCAGTACTTC. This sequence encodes CASSIGTSGGAGTQYF.

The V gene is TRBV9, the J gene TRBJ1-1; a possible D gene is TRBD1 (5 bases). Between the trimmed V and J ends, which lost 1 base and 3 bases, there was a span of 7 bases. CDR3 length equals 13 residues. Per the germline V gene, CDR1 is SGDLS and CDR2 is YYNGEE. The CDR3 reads CASSVSRDTEAFF. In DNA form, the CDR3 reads TGTGCCAGCAGCGTAAGCAGGGACACTGAAGCTTTCTTT.

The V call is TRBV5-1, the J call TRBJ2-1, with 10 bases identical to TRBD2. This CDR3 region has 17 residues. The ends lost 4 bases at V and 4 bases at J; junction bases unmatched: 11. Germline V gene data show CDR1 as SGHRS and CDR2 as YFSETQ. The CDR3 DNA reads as TGCGCCAGCAGCCCGACTAGCGGGTTCAGGGGGTACAATGAGCAGTTCTTC. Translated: CASSPTSGFRGYNEQFF.

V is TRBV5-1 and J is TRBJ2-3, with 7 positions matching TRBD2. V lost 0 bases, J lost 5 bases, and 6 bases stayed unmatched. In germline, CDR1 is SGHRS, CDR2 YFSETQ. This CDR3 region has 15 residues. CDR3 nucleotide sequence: TGCGCCAGCAGCTTGGTGGGGACTACGGGAGATACGCAGTATTTT. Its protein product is CASSLVGTTGDTQYF.

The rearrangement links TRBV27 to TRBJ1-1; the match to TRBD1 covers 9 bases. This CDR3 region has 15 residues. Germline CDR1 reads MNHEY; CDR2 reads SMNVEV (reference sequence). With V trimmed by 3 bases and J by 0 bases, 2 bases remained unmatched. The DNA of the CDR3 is TGTGCCAGCAGTTTCGGGACAGGGATGAACACTGAAGCTTTCTTT. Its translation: CASSFGTGMNTEAFF.

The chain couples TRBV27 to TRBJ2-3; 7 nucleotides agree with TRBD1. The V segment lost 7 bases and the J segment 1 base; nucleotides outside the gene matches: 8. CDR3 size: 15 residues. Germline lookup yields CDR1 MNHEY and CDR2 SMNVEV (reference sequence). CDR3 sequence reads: CASTSQGWGTDTQYF. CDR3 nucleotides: TGTGCCAGCACGTCACAGGGGTGGGGCACAGATACGCAGTATTTT.

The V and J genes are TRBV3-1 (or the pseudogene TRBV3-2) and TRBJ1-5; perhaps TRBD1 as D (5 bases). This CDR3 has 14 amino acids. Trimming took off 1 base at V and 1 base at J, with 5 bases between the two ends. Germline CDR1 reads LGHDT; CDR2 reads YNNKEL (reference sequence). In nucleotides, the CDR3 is TGTGCCAGCAGCCAAGGACAGAGCAATCAGCCCCAGCATTTT. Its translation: CASSQGQSNQPQHF.

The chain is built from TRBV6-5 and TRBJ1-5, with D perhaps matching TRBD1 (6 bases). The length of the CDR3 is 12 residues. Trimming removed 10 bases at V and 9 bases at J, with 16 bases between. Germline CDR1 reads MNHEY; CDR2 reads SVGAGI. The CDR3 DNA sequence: TGTGCCACGAGACAGGAGCCTAGGCCCCAGCATTTT. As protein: CATRQEPRPQHF.

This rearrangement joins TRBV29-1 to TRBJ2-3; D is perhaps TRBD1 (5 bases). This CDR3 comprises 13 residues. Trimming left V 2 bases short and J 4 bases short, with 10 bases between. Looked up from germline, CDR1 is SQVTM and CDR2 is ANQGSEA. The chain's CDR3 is CSVEPGAADTQYF. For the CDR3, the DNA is TGCAGCGTTGAACCTGGGGCTGCAGATACGCAGTATTTT.

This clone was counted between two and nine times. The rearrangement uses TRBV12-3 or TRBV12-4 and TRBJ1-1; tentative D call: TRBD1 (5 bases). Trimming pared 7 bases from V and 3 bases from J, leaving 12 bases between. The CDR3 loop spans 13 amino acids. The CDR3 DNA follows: TGTGCCAGCACAATTTCAGGGCACACTGAAGCTTTCTTT. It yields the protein CASTISGHTEAFF.